This TCR beta chain was sequenced during a study of blood T cells in healthy people across ages. The second PCR ran roughly 6 to 11 cycles with a sample-barcoded 5' primer and J-beta primers. TCRdb reprocessed the 5' RACE reads with MiXCR, giving one entry per CDR3 protein. The data show around 800,000 distinct CDR3 sequences, with 44% seen just once and about 21% held by the top ten. This CDR3 has 14 residues. Trimming pared 2 bases from V and 6 bases from J, leaving 10 bases between. Germline V gives CDR1 LGHDT, CDR2 YNNKEL (reference sequence). The J gene is TRBJ2-2, the V gene TRBV3-1, with D perhaps TRBD1 or TRBD2 (5 bases each). The receptor comes from a man in his fifties or sixties in good health. The sample consisted of blood. CDR3 sequence reads: CASSQKRGAGELFF. The CDR3 bases are TGTGCCAGCAGCCAAAAACGAGGGGCCGGGGAGCTGTTTTTT.